This TCR beta chain was captured by sequencing in a study of T cells after yellow fever vaccination. About the study: In the case of low-cell-number fractions, SMART-Seq v4 Ultra Low Input was used for preparation.

This clonotype was counted between two and nine times. What it binds is unknown. This CDR3 region has 13 residues. Germline CDR1 reads MNHEY; CDR2 reads SVGEGT. Trimming removed 0 bases at V and 1 base at J, with 3 bases between. In TCRdb, the 5' RACE reads were re-called with MiXCR into one record per CDR3 protein. The sample lists 320,000 or so distinct CDR3 sequences; around 8.1% were seen once. Study-wide results and limits: A small proportion of clonotypes was detected in both the CD4 and CD8 compartments. The bulk population could contribute abundant contaminating clonotypes to FACS-sorted repertoires.

The specimen was PBMCs, collected more than 35 days after the first yellow fever vaccination. The TCR was taken from a man between 18 and 29 years old who received the YFV17D yellow fever vaccine. The J gene is TRBJ2-5, the V gene TRBV6-2 or TRBV6-3; no clear D gene. In nucleotides, the CDR3 is TGTGCCAGCAGTTACTCGTTCCAAGAGACCCAGTACTTC. This translates into CASSYSFQETQYF.